A single sample is the source of the 19 T cell receptor beta chains below, sequenced in a study of control samples from healthy donors and cancer patients (dated by TCRdb to the early 2020s). The library was obtained by the immunoSEQ multiplex PCR assay. The clones in this table, taken by TCRdb from immuneACCESS, are in-frame only. Not every clone is retained; where verified, under half of the shortfall comes from an unresolved V gene, and the cause of the rest is unknown. The table for this sample lists 150,000 to 200,000 clones; 70% to 90% of them were counted only once. 12% of the sample goes to the ten largest clones. The material sequenced was blood. The receptor source for this set is a man younger than 45 in good health.

This clone has a single count. V is TRBV19 and J is TRBJ1-5; D unclear. Trimming removed 7 bases at V and 5 bases at J, with 15 bases between. This CDR3 is built from 14 residues. The germline gives CDR1 LNHDA, CDR2 SQIVND (reference sequence). The CDR3 is CASTGQPAYQPQHF. The CDR3 nucleotides read TGTGCCAGTACCGGCCAGCCCGCTTATCAGCCCCAGCATTTT.

This clone came up a few times. The chain couples TRBV5-5 to TRBJ2-7; D is ambiguous. V dropped 4 bases and J dropped 4 bases, with 12 bases sitting between them. Germline-derived CDR1 and CDR2 are SGHKS and YYEKEE (reference sequence). This CDR3 has 13 amino acids. In DNA form, the CDR3 reads TGTGCCAGCAGCCTACCTACCGGGTACGAGCAGTACTTC. The encoded protein is CASSLPTGYEQYF.

The chain recombines TRBV9 with TRBJ2-1, with TRBD2 matching 10 bases. The CDR3 contains 15 residues. Unmatched junction bases numbered 9, after V lost 6 bases and J lost 6 bases. The germline CDR1 and CDR2 sequences are SGDLS and YYNGEE. As DNA, the CDR3 is TGTGCCAGCACCCTAGCGGGAGATGGGGCCAATGAGCAGTTCTTC. This encodes CASTLAGDGANEQFF.

The chain recombines TRBV6-5 with TRBJ2-1, with D tentatively TRBD2 (5 bases). The germline V gene has CDR1 MNHEY and CDR2 SVGAGI. This CDR3 region has 13 residues. V gave up 7 bases and J gave up 4 bases, with 11 bases separating them. CDR3 in amino acids: CASKESGYNEQFF. In DNA, the CDR3 is TGTGCCAGCAAGGAGTCGGGGTACAATGAGCAGTTCTTC.

This chain connects TRBV5-1 to TRBJ2-7; TRBD1 agrees at 8 bases. Germline CDR1 reads SGHRS; CDR2 reads YFSETQ. The V segment lost 4 bases and the J segment 3 bases; nucleotides outside the gene matches: 6. CDR3 size: 14 residues. The CDR3, as DNA: TGCGCCAGCAGCCGGGCCGGACAGGGCTACGAGCAGTACTTC. Its translation: CASSRAGQGYEQYF. Complete variable domain (other parts from reference TRBV5-1 and TRBJ2-7): KAGVTQTPRYLIKTRGQQVTLSCSPISGHRSVSWYQQTPGQGLQFLFEYFSETQRNKGNFPGRFSGRQFSNSRSEMNVSTLELGDSALYLCASSRAGQGYEQYFGPGTRLTVT.

The chain carries TRBV20-1 and TRBJ1-4, with no clear D. Germline values: CDR1 DFQATT, CDR2 SNEGSKA (reference sequence). The CDR3 runs to 13 residues. Trimming removed 3 bases at V and 4 bases at J, with 9 bases between. This chain's CDR3 is CSASLQINEKLFF. As DNA, the CDR3 is TGCAGTGCTAGTTTACAGATTAATGAAAAACTGTTTTTT.

V usage is TRBV7-3 and J usage is TRBJ2-1; the match to TRBD2 covers 8 bases. Per the germline V gene, CDR1 is SGHTA and CDR2 is FQGTGA. CDR3 length: 17 amino acids. Losses at the gene ends were 0 bases for V and 0 bases for J; bases not matched to a gene: 4. CDR3 loop: CASSLTSGTTSYNEQFF. In DNA form, the CDR3 reads TGTGCCAGCAGCTTAACTAGCGGGACTACCTCCTACAATGAGCAGTTCTTC.

The chain has TRBV11-2 and TRBJ2-7; D gene unclear. Deletions cut 6 bases from V and 5 bases from J, with 17 bases between. This CDR3 has 14 amino acids. CDR1 SGHAT and CDR2 FQNNGV come from the germline V gene. CDR3 loop: CASRPYESAHEQYF. The CDR3, as DNA: TGTGCCAGCAGGCCTTACGAAAGCGCGCACGAGCAGTACTTC.

This chain joins TRBV6-5 and TRBJ2-5; 10 bases line up with TRBD2. The CDR3 length is 14 residues. Trimming cost V 7 bases and J 4 bases; bases outside gene matches: 6. CDR1 MNHEY and CDR2 SVGAGI come from the germline V gene. Here the CDR3 reads CASTSGGLGETQYF. The CDR3 DNA sequence: TGTGCCAGCACTAGCGGGGGCTTGGGAGAGACCCAGTACTTC.

In its sample, this clone was seen a few times. The chain employs TRBV7-2 and TRBJ2-7; a weak D match, TRBD1 (7 bases). V shed 3 bases and J shed 6 bases, with 12 bases lying between them. The CDR3 spans 13 residues. Germline CDR1 is SGHTA and CDR2 is FQGNSA. CDR3 region: CASSLNRGGEQYF. The DNA for the CDR3 is TGTGCCAGCAGCTTGAACAGGGGAGGCGAGCAGTACTTC. Full variable domain (rest looked up from reference TRBV7-2 and TRBJ2-7): GAGVSQSPSNKVTEKGKDVELRCDPISGHTALYWYRQSLGQGLEFLIYFQGNSAPDKSGLPSDRFSAERTGGSVSTLTIQRTQQEDSAVYLCASSLNRGGEQYFGPGTRLTVT.

The chain uses TRBV2 and TRBJ2-3, with D perhaps matching TRBD1 or TRBD2 (5 bases each). Per the germline V gene, CDR1 is SNHLY and CDR2 is FYNNEI. V was trimmed by 6 bases and J by 4 bases, leaving 14 bases between them. This CDR3 spans 14 amino acids. For the CDR3, the DNA is TGTGCCAGCAGCCATCGATGGGGGTCAGATACGCAGTATTTT. Translated: CASSHRWGSDTQYF.

This clone was counted a single time. The chain carries TRBV9 and TRBJ1-3; D remains ambiguous. With 1 base removed from V and 3 bases from J, the gap between germline ends came to 8 bases. The CDR3 has 14 residues. CDR1 and CDR2 from the germline V gene are SGDLS and YYNGEE. The CDR3 loop reads CASSVTGGGNTIYF. The CDR3 nucleotides are TGTGCCAGCAGCGTAACCGGTGGTGGAAACACCATATATTTT. Variable domain in full (rest from reference TRBV9 and TRBJ1-3): DSGVTQTPKHLITATGQRVTLRCSPRSGDLSVYWYQQSLDQGLQFLIQYYNGEERAKGNILERFSAQQFPDLHSELNLSSLELGDSALYFCASSVTGGGNTIYFGEGSWLTVV.

This chain links TRBV5-1 with TRBJ1-2; 8 positions agree with TRBD1. With V trimmed by 1 base and J by 0 bases, 5 bases remained unmatched. The CDR3 is 16 amino acids. CDR1 and CDR2 from the germline V gene are SGHRS and YFSETQ. In DNA form, the CDR3 reads TGCGCCAGCAGCTTGTCGGACAGGGATCCTAACTATGGCTACACCTTC. Protein product: CASSLSDRDPNYGYTF.

The CDR3 DNA is TGTGCCACCCTGCCGGGGAGCGGGAGGCCGTTAACCGATGAGCAGTTCTTC. It codes for CATLPGSGRPLTDEQFF. This sequence joins TRBV5-4 and TRBJ2-1, with 9 bases matching TRBD2. With 9 bases clipped from V and 8 bases from J, the junction kept 21 bases outside the gene matches. This CDR3 contains 17 residues. CDR1 and CDR2 from the germline V gene are SGHNT and YYREEE (reference sequence).

The chain carries TRBV15 and TRBJ2-5; D remains ambiguous. This CDR3 has 13 residues. Trimming removed 1 base at V and 2 bases at J, with 5 bases between. The germline V gene has CDR1 LNHNV and CDR2 YYDKDF (reference sequence). The CDR3 is CATSRVAQETQYF. Written as DNA, the CDR3 is TGTGCCACCAGCAGAGTAGCACAAGAGACCCAGTACTTC.

V is TRBV19 and J is TRBJ2-3, with D unclear. The germline V and J ends were trimmed by 5 bases and 1 base, with 7 bases remaining between them. Germline CDR1 and CDR2: LNHDA and SQIVND (reference sequence). The CDR3 covers 13 residues. The CDR3 coding sequence is TGTGCCAGTAGTGCCTCCCGCACAGATACGCAGTATTTT. Translating it yields CASSASRTDTQYF.

V gene TRBV7-2 combines with J gene TRBJ1-4; 9 bases agree with TRBD1. The CDR3 contains 16 residues. V shed 5 bases and J 3 bases; nucleotides not matched to a gene: 7. Per the germline V gene, CDR1 is SGHTA and CDR2 is FQGNSA. The CDR3 loop is CASSLTGGGANEKLFF. CDR3 DNA sequence: TGTGCCAGCAGCCTCACAGGGGGCGGGGCTAATGAAAAACTGTTTTTT.

The CDR3: CASSSSPLAGSGNTIYF. The CDR3 region has the DNA TGCGCCAGCAGCTCGTCCCCCCTCGCCGGCTCTGGAAACACCATATATTTT. The chain carries TRBV5-1 and TRBJ1-3, with D hard to call. The V gene lost 3 bases and the J gene lost 0 bases, with 16 bases spanning the gap. Germline CDR1 is SGHRS and CDR2 is YFSETQ. This CDR3 region has 17 residues.

The chain carries TRBV2 and TRBJ1-5; 8 bases are shared with TRBD1. This CDR3 is 14 amino acids long. Trimming cost V 5 bases and J 4 bases; bases outside gene matches: 4. The germline gives CDR1 SNHLY, CDR2 FYNNEI. CDR3 DNA: TGTGCCAGCAGTAGACAGGGGTCTAATCAGCCCCAGCATTTT. It encodes CASSRQGSNQPQHF.